This TCR beta chain is from a study of regulatory T cells in long-lasting Graves disease. Across the study: By definition, persistent Graves' disease involved antithyroid drugs for over 5 years alongside positive TSH receptor antibodies. Overall study results and limits: TRBV28, TRBJ1-2 and TRBJ2-5 were favored in persistent disease. Results may be inaccurate due to the small sample size.

This CDR3 spans 13 amino acids. CDR1 and CDR2 from the germline V gene are MNHNS and SASEGT. Between the trimmed V and J ends, which lost 2 bases and 8 bases, there was a span of 12 bases. There are many counts of this clonotype. Its target is not known. Assembly of TCR beta libraries relied on iRepertoire HTBI primers together with Arm-PCR of CDR3 regions. One entry per CDR3 protein results from TCRdb running MiXCR on the multiplex PCR reads. The sample includes hundreds of thousands of distinct CDR3 sequences, less than 25% of them seen just once. Time point given: persistent/refractory GD, antithyroid drugs over 5 years with positive TRAb. The TCR library was made from RNA extracted from PBMCs. EDTA tubes collected 7.5 to 9.5 milliliters of peripheral blood.

The origin of this receptor is a female donor with Graves disease. This rearrangement joins TRBV6-1 to TRBJ1-1, with TRBD1 as a possible D gene (5 bases). The sequences come from peripheral blood mononuclear cells (PBMCs), collected when the disease was refractory, from a patient treated with antithyroid drugs. CDR3 protein: CASSEFGGEEAFF. Written as DNA, the CDR3 is TGTGCCAGCAGTGAATTTGGAGGGGAAGAAGCTTTCTTT.